What follows is one T cell receptor beta chain and its context. Its antigen remains unknown. Time point indicated: newly diagnosed GD, antithyroid drugs for less than 3 months. Preparation of the TCR library used RNA extracted from PBMCs. Graves' disease diagnosis relied on American Thyroid Association guidelines. The data were obtained in a study of regulatory T cells in long-lasting Graves disease. V lost 5 bases and J lost 6, with 9 bases in between. The germline V gene has CDR1 SEHNR and CDR2 FQNEAQ (reference sequence). This CDR3 region has 12 residues. Study-wide results and caveats: TRBV28, TRBJ1-2 and TRBJ2-5 were favored in persistent disease.

Arm-PCR of CDR3 regions with iRepertoire HTBI primers generated TCR beta libraries. TCRdb re-analysed the multiplex PCR reads in MiXCR, keeping a single row per CDR3 protein. The data contain hundreds of thousands of distinct CDR3 sequences, approximately 16% of them singletons. These same data were also listed under a study on T cells in Graves' hyperthyroidism and ophthalmopathy. As reported in that work: Blood held most thyroid clonotypes expanded above 0.001 frequency.

The receptor was derived from a woman in her forties or fifties with Graves disease. This chain connects TRBV7-9 to TRBJ2-3, with D hard to call. The sample consisted of peripheral blood mononuclear cells (PBMCs), taken at new diagnosis, from a patient treated with antithyroid drugs. The CDR3 nucleotides read TGTGCCAGCAGCCCGAACTTTGATACGCAGTATTTT. Translation gives CASSPNFDTQYF.